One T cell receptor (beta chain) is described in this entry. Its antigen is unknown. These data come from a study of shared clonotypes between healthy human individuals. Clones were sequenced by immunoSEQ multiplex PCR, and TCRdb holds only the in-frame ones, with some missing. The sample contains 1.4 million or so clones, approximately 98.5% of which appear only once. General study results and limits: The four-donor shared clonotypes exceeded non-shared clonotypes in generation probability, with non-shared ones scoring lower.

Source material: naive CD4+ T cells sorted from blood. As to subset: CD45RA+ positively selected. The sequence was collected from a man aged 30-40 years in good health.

As DNA, the CDR3 is TGTGCCAGCAGCCAAGAGGCGGGACTAGCGGTGCCAGATACGCAGTATTTT. Residues: CASSQEAGLAVPDTQYF. The chain uses TRBV4-2 and TRBJ2-3; 11 bases fit TRBD2. The CDR3 length is 17 residues. Germline CDR1 reads LGHNA; CDR2 reads YNFKEQ. With V trimmed by 0 bases and J by 4 bases, 6 bases remained unmatched.